This T cell receptor beta chain derives from a study of blood T cell repertoires in COVID-19. Whole-study context: COVID-19 samples collected from the United States, Italy and Spain covered acute and convalescent phases. T cells, B-cell-depleted T cells, or PBMCs provided the cDNA or gDNA that served as material.

Trimming removed 6 bases at V and 1 base at J, with 15 bases between. The CDR3 covers 15 residues. Germline lookup yields CDR1 KGHSH and CDR2 LQKENI. Per the original data handling: By means of reference gene primer amplification, nucleated cell counts were estimated. Only in-frame clones appear in the TCRdb table, and some are missing; sequencing was by immunoSEQ multiplex PCR. The V and J calls and clone size come from that table; D and trimming were worked out from the DNA. The sample has about 200,000 clones; more than 75% are singletons. Patients from Seattle were sampled longitudinally, starting during active infection.

This rearrangement joins TRBV18 to TRBJ1-1; D gene uncertain. The TCR sequence derives from a woman aged 55-70 years with COVID-19, enrolled during active disease. Sequenced: peripheral blood. The CDR3 spells CASSPSRGANTEAFF. CDR3 DNA sequence: TGTGCCAGCTCCCCATCGCGAGGAGCGAACACTGAAGCTTTCTTT.